This is a list of T cell receptor beta chains from one sample in a study of T cell repertoires in cytomegalovirus infection. Each CDR3 protein is one row after TCRdb ran MiXCR on the reads. This sample carries about 310,000 distinct CDR3 sequences, under 20% of them seen once, and the ten largest clones take around 12%. The sequenced sample was PBMCs. Every receptor here comes from a human donor in good health (CMV status not recorded). Some clones in this sample may be carry-over from other donors' samples. CDR3s include the opening cysteine and the closing phenylalanine or tryptophan. A D gene is named only where the DNA matches it firmly. A row's size may be missing; if present it is once, few, many or a size class.

v_call	d_call	j_call	clone_size	cdr3_nt	cdr3_aa
TRBV7-2	TRBD1	TRBJ1-1	many	TGTGCCAGCAGTAAACCGTGGGACAGGGTCTGGGACACTGAAGCTTTCTTT	CASSKPWDRVWDTEAFF
TRBV20-1	NA	TRBJ1-1	NA	TGCAGTGCTAGACCGGACATGAACACTGAAGCTTTCTTT	CSARPDMNTEAFF
TRBV7-9	TRBD1	TRBJ1-6	many	TGTGCCAGCAGCTTCGGGACAGGAGTCGGCTATAATTCACCCCTCCACTTT	CASSFGTGVGYNSPLHF
TRBV19	NA	TRBJ1-5	NA	TGTGCCAGTAGTAGGGGGGGTGGAGGGCTCAATCAGCCCCAGCATTTT	CASSRGGGGLNQPQHF
TRBV19	NA	TRBJ2-1	many	TGTGCCAGTAGTATGGGAGGGACAGCGGTCGGGTTTGGGCAGTTCTTC	CASSMGGTAVGFGQFF
TRBV20-1	NA	TRBJ1-2	few	TGCAGTGCTAGTGAACCGACAGGCTACACCTTC	CSASEPTGYTF
TRBV27	TRBD1	TRBJ1-1	NA	TGTGCCAGCAGTAGCAGGACAGGGGGCAATTCGTGGACTGAAGCTTTCTTT	CASSSRTGGNSWTEAFF
TRBV7-2	NA	TRBJ1-2	many	TGTGCCAGCAGCTTAGCCACCGACTATGGCTACACCTTC	CASSLATDYGYTF
TRBV2	TRBD1	TRBJ2-3	NA	TGTGCCAGCAGCGCCCAAGGGACAGAGTACCCTACGCAGTATTTT	CASSAQGTEYPTQYF
TRBV10-3	NA	TRBJ2-2	few	TGTGCCATCAGTGAGTCGGTGGGTGCCGGGGAGCTGTTTTTT	CAISESVGAGELFF
TRBV5-1	NA	TRBJ1-2	few	TGCGCCAGCAGCTTACCCTCAGAGTATGGCTACACCTTC	CASSLPSEYGYTF
TRBV6-2/TRBV6-3	NA	TRBJ2-1	many	TGTGCCAGCTGCTCCCACAATGAGCAGTTCTTC	CASCSHNEQFF
TRBV6-5	TRBD1	TRBJ2-3	NA	TGTGCCAGCAGTCGACGACAGGGTGCCACAGATACGCAGTATTTT	CASSRRQGATDTQYF
TRBV6-2/TRBV6-3	TRBD1	TRBJ1-2	few	TGTGCCAGCGGACGGACAGGGATCGATAGCTATGGCTACACCTTC	CASGRTGIDSYGYTF
TRBV7-2	TRBD2	TRBJ2-7	many	TGTGCCAGCTCCGAGCGGGGGACGGGACCGACGACATCCTACGAGCAGTACTTC	CASSERGTGPTTSYEQYF
TRBV6-2/TRBV6-3	TRBD1	TRBJ1-1	few	TGTGCCAGCAGACCGAGGGACAGGCCTCGAGGAAGCACTGAAGCTTTCTTT	CASRPRDRPRGSTEAFF
TRBV29-1	NA	TRBJ1-4	NA	TGCAGCGCCGTGGTAGGGATTAATGAAAAACTGTTTTTT	CSAVVGINEKLFF
TRBV7-9	TRBD1	TRBJ1-6	few	TGTGCCAGCAGCTTAGGAGGCTCGAGACAGGGGACGAGCTCCTATAATTCACCCCTCCACTTT	CASSLGGSRQGTSSYNSPLHF
TRBV18	NA	TRBJ2-1	few	TGTGCCAGCTCACCTCGGACAAACTCCTACAATGAGCAGTTCTTC	CASSPRTNSYNEQFF
TRBV6-5	TRBD1	TRBJ1-1	NA	TGTGCCAGCAGTTACACAGGGGACAACACTGAAGCTTTCTTT	CASSYTGDNTEAFF
TRBV5-1	NA	TRBJ2-5	NA	TGCGCCAGCAGCCCGGACAGCGCGAAAGAGACCCAGTACTTC	CASSPDSAKETQYF
TRBV7-2	NA	TRBJ1-6	many	TGTGCCAGCAGCCTCGCACGGGGGTCCAATTCACCCCTCCACTTT	CASSLARGSNSPLHF
TRBV7-2	NA	TRBJ2-7	few	TGTGCCAGCAGCTTAGGGGGGGCCCCATCCTACGAGCAGTACTTC	CASSLGGAPSYEQYF
TRBV19	NA	TRBJ2-7	NA	TGTGCCAGTAGTCCCGAAGGCCCCTACGAGCAGTACTTC	CASSPEGPYEQYF
TRBV20-1	TRBD2	TRBJ2-1	many	TGCAGTGCTAGAGGTCCAGCGGGGGTTCACAATGAGCAGTTCTTC	CSARGPAGVHNEQFF
TRBV6-5	NA	TRBJ1-6	NA	TGTGCCAGCGGGACCATATTACGCCATAATTCACCCCTCCACTTT	CASGTILRHNSPLHF